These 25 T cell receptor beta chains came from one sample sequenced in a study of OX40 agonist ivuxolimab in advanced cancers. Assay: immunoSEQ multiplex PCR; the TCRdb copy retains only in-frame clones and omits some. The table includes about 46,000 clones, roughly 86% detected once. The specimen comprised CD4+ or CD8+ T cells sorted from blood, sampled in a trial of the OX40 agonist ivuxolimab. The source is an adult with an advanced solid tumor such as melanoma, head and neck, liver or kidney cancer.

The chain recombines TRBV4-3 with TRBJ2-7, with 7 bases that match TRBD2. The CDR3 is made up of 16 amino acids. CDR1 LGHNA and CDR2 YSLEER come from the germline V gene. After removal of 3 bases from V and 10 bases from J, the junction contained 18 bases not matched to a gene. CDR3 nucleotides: TGCGCCAGCAGCCAGGCTACAAGAGGGACTACCGAAACCCAGTACTTC. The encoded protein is CASSQATRGTTETQYF.

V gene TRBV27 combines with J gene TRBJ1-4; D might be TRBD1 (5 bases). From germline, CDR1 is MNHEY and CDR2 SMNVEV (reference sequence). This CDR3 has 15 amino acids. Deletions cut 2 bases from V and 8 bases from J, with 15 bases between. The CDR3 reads CASSLARSRGEKLFF. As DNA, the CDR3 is TGTGCCAGCAGTTTAGCCAGAAGTAGGGGCGAAAAACTGTTTTTT.

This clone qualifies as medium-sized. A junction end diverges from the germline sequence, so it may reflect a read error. CDR3 amino acids: CASTPTRGRRVF. Here the CDR3 DNA reads TGTGCCAGCACCCCTACGAGAGGCCGTCGGGTCTTC. The chain links TRBV7-9 to TRBJ2-1; D gene uncertain. This CDR3 comprises 12 residues. Germline lookup yields CDR1 SEHNR and CDR2 FQNEAQ (reference sequence).

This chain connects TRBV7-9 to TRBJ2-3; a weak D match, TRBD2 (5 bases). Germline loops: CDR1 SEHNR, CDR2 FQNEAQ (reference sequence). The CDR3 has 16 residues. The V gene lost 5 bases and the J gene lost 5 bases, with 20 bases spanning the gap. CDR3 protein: CASSVSGQVGIDTQYF. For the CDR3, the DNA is TGTGCCAGCAGCGTTAGTGGCCAGGTCGGGATAGATACGCAGTATTTT.

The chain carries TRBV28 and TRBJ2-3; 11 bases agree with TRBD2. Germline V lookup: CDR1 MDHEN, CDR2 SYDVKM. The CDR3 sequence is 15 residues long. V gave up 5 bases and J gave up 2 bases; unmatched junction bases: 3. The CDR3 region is CASSPGLADTDTQYF. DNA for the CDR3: TGTGCCAGCAGTCCGGGACTAGCGGACACAGATACGCAGTATTTT.

For the CDR3, the DNA is TGTGCCAGCAGCCAGGAAAGATGGACAGCCCGCCTCGGCGAGCAGTACTTC. Its translation: CASSQERWTARLGEQYF. This chain connects TRBV14 to TRBJ2-7; a weak D match, TRBD1 (6 bases). The CDR3 covers 17 residues. V was pared by 3 bases and J by 6 bases, with 24 bases between. Germline CDR1 SGHDN, CDR2 FVKESK.

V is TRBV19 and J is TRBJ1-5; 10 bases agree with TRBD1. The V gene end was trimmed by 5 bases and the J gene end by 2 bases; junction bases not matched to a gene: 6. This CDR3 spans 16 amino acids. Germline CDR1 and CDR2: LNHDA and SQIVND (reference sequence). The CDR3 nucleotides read TGTGCCAGTAGTTGGTCCGGGACAGGGGGCAATCAGCCCCAGCATTTT. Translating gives CASSWSGTGGNQPQHF. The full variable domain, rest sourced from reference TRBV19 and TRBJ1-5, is DGGITQSPKYLFRKEGQNVTLSCEQNLNHDAMYWYRQDPGQGLRLIYYSQIVNDFQKGDIAEGYSVSREKKESFPLTVTSAQKNPTAFYLCASSWSGTGGNQPQHFGDGTRLSIL.

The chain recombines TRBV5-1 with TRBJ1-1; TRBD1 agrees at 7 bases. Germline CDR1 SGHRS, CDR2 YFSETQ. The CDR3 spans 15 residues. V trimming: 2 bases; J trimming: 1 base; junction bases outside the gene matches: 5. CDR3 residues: CASSFEGTENTEAFF. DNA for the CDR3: TGCGCCAGCAGCTTCGAGGGGACAGAGAACACTGAAGCTTTCTTT.

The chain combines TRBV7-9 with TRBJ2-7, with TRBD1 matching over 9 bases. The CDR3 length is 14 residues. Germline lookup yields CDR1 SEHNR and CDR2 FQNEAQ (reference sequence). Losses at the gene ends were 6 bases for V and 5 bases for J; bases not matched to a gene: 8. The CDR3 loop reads CASREDRTGDEQYF. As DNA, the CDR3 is TGTGCCAGCAGGGAGGATCGGACAGGGGACGAGCAGTACTTC.

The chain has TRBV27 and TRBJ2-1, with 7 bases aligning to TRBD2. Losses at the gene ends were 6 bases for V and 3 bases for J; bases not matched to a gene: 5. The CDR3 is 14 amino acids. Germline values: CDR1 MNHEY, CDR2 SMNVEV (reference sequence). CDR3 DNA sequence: TGTGCCAGCAGCCCGGGCGGGAGCTACAATGAGCAGTTCTTC. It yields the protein CASSPGGSYNEQFF.

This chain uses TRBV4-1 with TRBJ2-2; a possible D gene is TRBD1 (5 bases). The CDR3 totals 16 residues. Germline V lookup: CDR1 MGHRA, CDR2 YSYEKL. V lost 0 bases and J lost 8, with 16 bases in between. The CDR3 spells CASSQDESRGYGELFF. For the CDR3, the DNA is TGCGCCAGCAGCCAAGATGAGTCAAGGGGTTATGGGGAGCTGTTTTTT.

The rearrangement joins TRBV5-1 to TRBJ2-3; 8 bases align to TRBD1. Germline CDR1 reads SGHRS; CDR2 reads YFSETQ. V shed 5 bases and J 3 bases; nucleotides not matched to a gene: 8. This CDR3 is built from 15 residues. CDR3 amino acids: CASRPGGLLTDTQYF. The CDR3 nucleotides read TGCGCCAGCAGGCCAGGGGGCCTGTTAACAGATACGCAGTATTTT.

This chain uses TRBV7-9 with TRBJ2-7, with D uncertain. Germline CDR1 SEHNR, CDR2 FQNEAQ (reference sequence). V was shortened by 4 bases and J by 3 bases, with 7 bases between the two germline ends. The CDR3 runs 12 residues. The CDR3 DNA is TGTGCCAGCAGCTCCCTCAGCTACGAGCAGTACTTC. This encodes CASSSLSYEQYF.

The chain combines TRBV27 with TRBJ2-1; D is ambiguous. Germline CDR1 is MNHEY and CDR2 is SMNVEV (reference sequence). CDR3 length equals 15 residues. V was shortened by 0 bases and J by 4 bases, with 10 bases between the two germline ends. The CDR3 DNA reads TGTGCCAGCAGTTTATCGGACCTCCCATACAATGAGCAGTTCTTC. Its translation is CASSLSDLPYNEQFF.

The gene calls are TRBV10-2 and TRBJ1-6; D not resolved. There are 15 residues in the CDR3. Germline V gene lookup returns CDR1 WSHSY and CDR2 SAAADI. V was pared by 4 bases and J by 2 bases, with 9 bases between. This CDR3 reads CASSASGAYNSPLHF. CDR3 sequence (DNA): TGCGCCAGCAGTGCTTCGGGTGCCTATAATTCACCCCTCCACTTT.

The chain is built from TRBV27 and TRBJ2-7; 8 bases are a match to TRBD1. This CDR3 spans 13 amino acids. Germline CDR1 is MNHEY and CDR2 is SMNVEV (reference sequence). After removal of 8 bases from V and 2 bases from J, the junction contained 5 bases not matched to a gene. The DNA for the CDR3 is TGTGCCAGCCACGACAGGGGAACCTACGAGCAGTACTTC. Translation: CASHDRGTYEQYF.

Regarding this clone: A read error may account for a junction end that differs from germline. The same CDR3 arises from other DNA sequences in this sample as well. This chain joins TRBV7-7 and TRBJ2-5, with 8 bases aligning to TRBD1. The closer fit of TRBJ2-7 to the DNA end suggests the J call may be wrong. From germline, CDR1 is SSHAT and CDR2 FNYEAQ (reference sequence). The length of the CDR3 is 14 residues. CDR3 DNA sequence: TGTGCTAGCAGCCCCGGGACAGGAGGGGGCGAGCAGTACTTC. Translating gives CASSPGTGGGEQYF.

The CDR3, as DNA: TGTGCCAGCGCACCTGCCGGGACCGGGGAGCTGTTTTTT. This translates into CASAPAGTGELFF. The V call is TRBV27, the J call TRBJ2-2; unclear D gene. This CDR3 comprises 13 residues. V was clipped by 8 bases and J by 5 bases, with 12 bases between them. Germline CDR1 is MNHEY and CDR2 is SMNVEV (reference sequence).

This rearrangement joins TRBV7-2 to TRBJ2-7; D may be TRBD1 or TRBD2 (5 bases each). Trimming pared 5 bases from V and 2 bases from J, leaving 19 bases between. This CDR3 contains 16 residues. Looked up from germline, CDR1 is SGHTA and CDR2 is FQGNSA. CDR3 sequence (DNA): TGTGCCAGCAGCGCCTTACGAGGGGTCAAGACCTACGAGCAGTACTTC. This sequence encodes CASSALRGVKTYEQYF.

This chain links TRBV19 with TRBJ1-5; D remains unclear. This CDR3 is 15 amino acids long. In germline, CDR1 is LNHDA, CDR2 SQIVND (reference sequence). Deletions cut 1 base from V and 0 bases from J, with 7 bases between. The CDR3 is CASSIAVYSNQPQHF. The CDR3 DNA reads TGTGCCAGTAGTATAGCAGTTTATAGCAATCAGCCCCAGCATTTT.

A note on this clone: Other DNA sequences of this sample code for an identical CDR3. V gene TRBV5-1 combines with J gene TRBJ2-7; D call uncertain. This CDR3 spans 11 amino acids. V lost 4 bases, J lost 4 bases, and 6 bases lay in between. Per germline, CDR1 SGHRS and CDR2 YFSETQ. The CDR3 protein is CASSAGYEQYF. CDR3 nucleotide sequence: TGCGCCAGCAGCGCCGGATACGAGCAGTACTTC.

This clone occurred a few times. The CDR3 DNA reads TGTGCCAGCAGCTCCTCCTACGAGCAGTACTTC. Its translation is CASSSSYEQYF. V is TRBV5-4 and J is TRBJ2-7, with D uncertain. V lost 3 bases and J lost 0, with 1 base in between. The V gene's germline CDR1 is SGHNT and CDR2 YYREEE (reference sequence). The CDR3 runs 11 residues.

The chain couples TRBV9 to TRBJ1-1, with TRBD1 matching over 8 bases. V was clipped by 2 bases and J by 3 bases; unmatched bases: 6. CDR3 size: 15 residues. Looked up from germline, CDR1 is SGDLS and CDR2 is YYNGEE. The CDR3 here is CASSVGTGGDTEAFF. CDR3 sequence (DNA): TGTGCCAGCAGCGTCGGGACAGGAGGTGACACTGAAGCTTTCTTT.

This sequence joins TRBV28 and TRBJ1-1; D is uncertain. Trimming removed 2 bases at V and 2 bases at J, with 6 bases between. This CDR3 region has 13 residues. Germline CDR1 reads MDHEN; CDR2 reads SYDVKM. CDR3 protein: CASSLGINTEAFF. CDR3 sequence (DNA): TGTGCCAGCAGTTTAGGGATTAACACTGAAGCTTTCTTT. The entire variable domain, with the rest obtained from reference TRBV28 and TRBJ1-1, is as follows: DVKVTQSSRYLVKRTGEKVFLECVQDMDHENMFWYRQDPGLGLRLIYFSYDVKMKEKGDIPEGYSVSREKKERFSLILESASTNQTSMYLCASSLGINTEAFFGQGTRLTVV.

The CDR3 DNA sequence: TGCGCCAGCACCGGGGGCAATACCTACGAGCAGTACTTC. As protein: CASTGGNTYEQYF. This chain links TRBV5-1 with TRBJ2-7, with D perhaps assigned TRBD1 or TRBD2 (6 bases each). The V and J ends lost 6 bases and 2 bases respectively, with 12 bases between them. The length of the CDR3 is 13 residues. From germline, CDR1 is SGHRS and CDR2 YFSETQ.